This T cell receptor beta chain comes out of a study of PD-L1 blockade in urothelial cancer. At the level of the study: Blood underwent analysis 3 weeks (second dose) and 6 weeks after treatment began. Study findings and constraints: Expansion of tumor-associated blood clones at 3 weeks was greater in durable-benefit patients. Below-median pretreatment blood TCR clonality was a predictor of better survival.

The time point was: pretreatment peripheral blood. The diagnosis in patients was locally advanced or metastatic urothelial carcinoma. This CDR3 is 16 amino acids long. Trimming removed 6 bases at V and 4 bases at J, with 16 bases between. Germline assignment: CDR1 LNHDA and CDR2 SQIVND (reference sequence). This table comes from immunoSEQ multiplex PCR, and its TCRdb copy is limited to in-frame clones, with some not included. The sample consists of 49,000 or so clones, 79% of them appearing once. In its sample, this clone was seen once. Its target is unknown. Sequences were derived from PBMCs, sampled around atezolizumab (anti-PD-L1) treatment. The chain joins TRBV19 to TRBJ2-6; TRBD2 might be the D (6 bases). The TCR originated in a man aged 70-80 years with urothelial cancer. In DNA form, the CDR3 reads TGTGCCAGTAGAGAACCCTCGGGAGTCGGGGCCAACGTCCTGACTTTC. This gives the protein CASREPSGVGANVLTF.